A selection of T cell receptor beta chains follows, all from one sample in a study of blood T cell repertoires in COVID-19. The data were produced by immunoSEQ multiplex PCR, yet TCRdb's version contains in-frame clones alone and is incomplete. The table records over 55,000 clones, roughly 88% of them present only once. Sequenced sample: peripheral blood. The receptors shown here come from a human donor in a cohort sampled during active COVID-19. CDR3s include the opening cysteine and the closing phenylalanine or tryptophan. The D gene is left open where the match is weak. Size is stated for part of the rows, as once, few or many counts, or as a class when the clone is expanded.

CDR3 protein	CDR3 DNA	J gene	clone size	V gene	D gene
CASSIAGGIHTEAFF	TGTGCCAGTAGTATAGCCGGCGGGATTCACACTGAAGCTTTCTTT	TRBJ1-1	.	TRBV19	.
CASSLAGTSNEQFF	TGTGCCAGCAGCTTAGCGGGGACTAGCAATGAGCAGTTCTTC	TRBJ2-1	once	TRBV7-7	TRBD2
CASSVGRGLEKLFF	TGTGCCAGCAGTGTAGGGAGAGGGCTTGAAAAACTGTTTTTT	TRBJ1-4	.	TRBV25-1	.
CASSLRGHHSYEQYF	TGTGCCAGCAGCTTAAGAGGACACCACTCCTACGAGCAGTACTTC	TRBJ2-7	.	TRBV7-8	.
CASSLVDRVYF	TGTGCCAGCAGCTTAGTGGACAGGGTGTACTTC	TRBJ2-7	.	TRBV7-8	TRBD1
CASSLGQGAHGGGYTF	TGCGCCAGCAGCCTCGGACAGGGGGCGCACGGCGGTGGCTACACCTTC	TRBJ1-2	once	TRBV4-1	TRBD1
CASRPHSATRLKTSTQYF	TGTGCCAGCAGACCCCACAGTGCGACCCGCCTAAAAACGTCCACCCAGTACTTC	TRBJ2-5	.	TRBV27	.
CASSLTGQAYYEQYF	TGTGCCAGCAGCTTAACGGGACAGGCATACTACGAGCAGTACTTC	TRBJ2-7	.	TRBV7-3	TRBD1
CASRRNNGGYEQYF	TGTGCCAGTAGGCGAAACAACGGGGGGTACGAGCAGTACTTC	TRBJ2-7	.	TRBV19	TRBD2
CASSLGRSREQYF	TGTGCCAGCTCACTCGGGAGAAGTCGCGAGCAGTACTTC	TRBJ2-7	.	TRBV18	.
CASSHSTSGGNTGELFF	TGCGCCAGCAGCCACAGTACTAGCGGGGGGAACACCGGGGAGCTGTTTTTT	TRBJ2-2	.	TRBV5-1	TRBD2
CSVRDRYSTDTQYF	TGCAGCGTTCGGGACAGATATAGCACAGATACGCAGTATTTT	TRBJ2-3	.	TRBV29-1	TRBD1
CASSKGGVEETQYF	TGTGCCAGCAGCAAAGGGGGGGTGGAGGAGACCCAGTACTTC	TRBJ2-5	.	TRBV5-4	.
CASSRRDYEQYF	TGTGCCAGCAGCCGACGGGACTACGAGCAGTACTTC	TRBJ2-7	.	TRBV7-2	.
CASSTGAGEQYF	TGTGCCAGCAGCACGGGCGCGGGGGAGCAGTACTTC	TRBJ2-7	.	TRBV7-6	.
CASGSYEQYF	TGTGCCAGCGGCTCGTACGAGCAGTACTTC	TRBJ2-7	.	TRBV7-2	.
CASSSSVTDTQYF	TGTGCCAGCAGTTCTAGCGTCACAGATACGCAGTATTTT	TRBJ2-3	.	TRBV6-5	.
CASSPRTGSLVLEQFF	TGTGCCAGCAGCCCCCGAACAGGGTCTCTTGTTCTTGAGCAGTTCTTC	TRBJ2-1	.	TRBV3-1/TRBV3-2	.
CASTGTSSYNEQFF	TGTGCCAGCACCGGGACTAGCTCCTACAATGAGCAGTTCTTC	TRBJ2-1	.	TRBV2	TRBD2
CASSNRVTLLSSYNEQFF	TGCGCCAGCAGCAACAGGGTTACGCTTTTAAGCTCCTACAATGAGCAGTTCTTC	TRBJ2-1	once	TRBV5-1	.